The entry below gives a single TCR beta chain sequence along with its context. This entry is derived from a study of technical replicates of blood from several donors. Clones were read by immunoSEQ multiplex PCR, and TCRdb kept only the in-frame ones, dropping some. Among some 80,000 clones, nearly 97% were seen once, and the ten largest hold 0.3% to 0.4%. Germline CDR1 reads MDHEN; CDR2 reads SYDVKM. The length of the CDR3 is 15 residues. V shed 4 bases and J shed 1 base, with 10 bases lying between them. The V gene is TRBV28, the J gene TRBJ2-2; D is possibly TRBD1 (6 bases). Input material: T cells isolated from PBMCs. The sequence was obtained from a human donor in good health. The CDR3 DNA sequence: TGTGCCAGCAGTTGGGACACGTTGAACACCGGGGAGCTGTTTTTT. Amino acid sequence: CASSWDTLNTGELFF.